Included here is one TCR beta chain sequence, with context. In the authors' workflow: Estimated nucleated cell counts came from reference gene primer amplification. Assay used: immunoSEQ multiplex PCR; TCRdb lists only in-frame clones, some missing. The D gene and trimming were derived from the DNA, and the V and J assignments and clone size from that table. The data hold 130,000 to 150,000 clones, with 88% observed a single time. This sample stems from a study of blood T cell repertoires in COVID-19. Study background: Material from acute and convalescent COVID-19 was sourced from the United States, Italy and Spain. In each case, the material was cDNA or gDNA derived from T cells, B-cell-depleted T cells, or PBMCs.

The CDR3 runs to 13 residues. V was cut by 5 bases and J by 1 base, with 5 bases left in between. CDR1 and CDR2 from the germline V gene are KGHSH and LQKENI. The sample was peripheral blood. The V gene is TRBV18, the J gene TRBJ1-4; unclear D gene. The clonotype was recovered from a man over 45 with active or convalescent COVID-19. The DNA of the CDR3 is TGTGCCAGCTCATCCGTAACTAATGAAAAACTGTTTTTT. The encoded protein is CASSSVTNEKLFF.